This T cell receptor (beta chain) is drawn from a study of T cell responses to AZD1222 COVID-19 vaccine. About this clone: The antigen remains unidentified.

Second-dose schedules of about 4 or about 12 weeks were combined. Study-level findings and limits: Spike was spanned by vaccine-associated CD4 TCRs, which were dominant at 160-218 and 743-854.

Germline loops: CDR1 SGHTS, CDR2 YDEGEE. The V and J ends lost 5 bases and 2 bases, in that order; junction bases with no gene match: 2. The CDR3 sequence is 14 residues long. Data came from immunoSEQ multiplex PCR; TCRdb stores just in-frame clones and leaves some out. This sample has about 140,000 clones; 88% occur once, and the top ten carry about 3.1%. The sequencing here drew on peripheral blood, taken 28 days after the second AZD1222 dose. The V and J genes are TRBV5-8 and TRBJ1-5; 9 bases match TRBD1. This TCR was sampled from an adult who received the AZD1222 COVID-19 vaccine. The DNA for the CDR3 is TGTGCCAGCAGGGACAGGGGTGGCAATCAGCCCCAGCATTTT. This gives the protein CASRDRGGNQPQHF.